This record concerns one TCR beta chain sequence. Its antigen is unknown. These data originate in a study of cytomegalovirus exposure and HLA in healthy donors. Study conclusions and caveats: According to an earlier analysis, most TCR beta V segments yielded productive rearrangements about 87% or about 30% of the time. The study flagged roughly 160 TCR beta chains as cytomegalovirus-associated. Presence/absence analyses treated sequencing depth as roughly uniform across donors.

The germline V gene encodes CDR1 KGHSH and CDR2 LQKENI. The CDR3 sequence is 15 residues long. Trimming took off 0 bases at V and 3 bases at J, with 11 bases between the two ends. Vbeta (60) and Jbeta (13) primers were used in the PCR. The data were produced by immunoSEQ multiplex PCR, yet TCRdb's version contains in-frame clones alone and is incomplete. The sample has roughly 140,000 clones; about 70% are singletons. This TCR came from a young man in good health and CMV-seronegative. The chain has TRBV18 and TRBJ1-1; D gene unclear. The sequencing sample was made of PBMCs. In nucleotides, the CDR3 is TGTGCCAGCTCACCACCTGTAGGGAGAGACACTGAAGCTTTCTTT. It is translated as CASSPPVGRDTEAFF. Variable domain in full (rest from reference TRBV18 and TRBJ1-1): NAGVMQNPRHLVRRRGQEARLRCSPMKGHSHVYWYRQLPEEGLKFMVYLQKENIIDESGMPKERFSAEFPKEGPSILRIQQVVRGDSAAYFCASSPPVGRDTEAFFGQGTRLTVV.